Detailed here is one T cell receptor (beta chain). Original methodology: Cell counts per sample came from amplifying reference gene primers. The data were produced by immunoSEQ multiplex PCR, yet TCRdb's version contains in-frame clones alone and is incomplete. V and J calls plus clone size are reproduced from that table; the DNA served to infer D and trimming. The table lists 65,000 to 70,000 clones, around 82% of them singletons. The CDR3 has 17 residues. Trimming shortened V by 0 bases and J by 9 bases, and 23 bases separated the two germline ends. Germline V gene sequence: CDR1 MNHNS, CDR2 SASEGT. The data originate from a study of blood T cell repertoires in COVID-19. The wider study: There were acute and convalescent COVID-19 samples, and they came from the United States, Italy and Spain. The cDNA or gDNA used as material had been derived from T cells, B-cell-depleted T cells, or PBMCs.

The V call is TRBV6-1, the J call TRBJ1-2; no clear D gene. The receptor was isolated from a woman between 55 and 75 years old with acute or convalescent COVID-19. The sequenced material came from peripheral blood. The CDR3 reads CASSEALRGAMKSSYTF. CDR3 in DNA: TGTGCCAGCAGTGAAGCGCTTCGAGGAGCCATGAAGAGTAGCTACACCTTC.